Below are 27 T cell receptor beta chains sequenced from a single sample in a study of identifying expanded T cells in peripheral blood. Sequenced by immunoSEQ multiplex PCR; TCRdb stores in-frame clones only, minus some. The sample has 75,000 to 90,000 clones, around four fifths seen once. The material sequenced was blood. These receptors were collected from a person between 18 and 70 years old in good health.

The V gene is TRBV6-6, the J gene TRBJ1-4, with D maybe TRBD1 (5 bases). Per the germline V gene, CDR1 is MNHNY and CDR2 is SVGAGI (reference sequence). The CDR3 is made up of 15 amino acids. Trimming left V 0 bases short and J 6 bases short, with 11 bases between. CDR3 in DNA: TGTGCCAGCAGTTACTCGAATCAGGGTTATGAAAAACTGTTTTTT. Amino acids: CASSYSNQGYEKLFF.

The genes are TRBV29-1 and TRBJ1-2; 9 positions agree with TRBD1. CDR1 is SQVTM, CDR2 ANQGSEA, per germline. The CDR3 is made up of 14 amino acids. The V gene end was trimmed by 4 bases and the J gene end by 11 bases; junction bases not matched to a gene: 14. CDR3 region: CSVGTGGSFEGYTF. CDR3 DNA sequence: TGCAGCGTTGGTACAGGGGGCTCATTCGAAGGTTACACCTTC.

A single count supports this clone. The rearrangement links TRBV7-3 to TRBJ2-3; the D gene is possibly TRBD1 (5 bases). This CDR3 contains 15 residues. V lost 8 bases to trimming and J lost 0 bases, with 15 bases between them. Germline V gene lookup returns CDR1 SGHTA and CDR2 FQGTGA. The CDR3: CASSEGVSSTDTQYF. Here the CDR3 DNA reads TGTGCCAGCTCAGAAGGGGTGTCTAGCACAGATACGCAGTATTTT.

The rearrangement joins TRBV11-2 to TRBJ2-1; TRBD2 agrees at 8 bases. The junction had 18 bases not matched to a gene; V was cut back by 2 bases and J by 9 bases. The CDR3 runs 18 residues. Germline lookup yields CDR1 SGHAT and CDR2 FQNNGV. The CDR3 DNA reads TGTGCCAGCAGCTTAAAGGGTTTCCAGCGGGAGCTCGGGTGTGAGCAGTTCTTC. This sequence encodes CASSLKGFQRELGCEQFF.

The chain carries TRBV27 and TRBJ2-7; D gene ambiguous. Trimming pared 2 bases from V and 0 bases from J, leaving 5 bases between. The CDR3 loop spans 13 amino acids. Germline lookup yields CDR1 MNHEY and CDR2 SMNVEV (reference sequence). The CDR3 sequence is CASSLGASYEQYF. As DNA, the CDR3 is TGTGCCAGCAGTTTAGGTGCCTCCTACGAGCAGTACTTC.

For the CDR3, the DNA is TGTGCCATCGGGCAGGGGCATACTAATGAAAAACTGTTTTTT. This codes for CAIGQGHTNEKLFF. The chain recombines TRBV10-3 with TRBJ1-4; D is perhaps TRBD1 (6 bases). V was shortened by 8 bases and J by 2 bases, with 12 bases between the two germline ends. CDR1 is ENHRY and CDR2 is SYGVKD in the germline V gene. The CDR3 consists of 14 residues.

The chain links TRBV7-2 to TRBJ2-3, with 10 positions matching TRBD2. CDR3 length: 17 amino acids. V shed 5 bases and J 1 base; nucleotides not matched to a gene: 9. Germline V gene sequence: CDR1 SGHTA, CDR2 FQGNSA. The CDR3 DNA reads as TGTGCCAGCAGCCCCGATTTAGCGGGAGGAGGCACAGATACGCAGTATTTT. Its translation is CASSPDLAGGGTDTQYF.

The chain uses TRBV10-2 and TRBJ2-6, with 9 bases identical to TRBD1. V lost 5 bases and J lost 2; bases outside the gene matches: 13. CDR1 and CDR2 (germline): WSHSY, SAAADI. This CDR3 has 19 residues. The CDR3 spells CASSQLPGQGVAGANVLTF. The DNA of the CDR3 is TGCGCCAGCAGTCAGCTGCCGGGACAGGGTGTAGCTGGGGCCAACGTCCTGACTTTC.

This clone appeared a few times. This sequence joins TRBV19 and TRBJ1-1, with TRBD1 as a possible D gene (5 bases). V was shortened by 7 bases and J by 4 bases, with 22 bases between the two germline ends. CDR1 is LNHDA, CDR2 SQIVND, per germline (reference sequence). The CDR3 spans 16 residues. Here the CDR3 reads CASTPTRGGFVTEAFF. The CDR3 DNA reads as TGTGCCAGTACCCCTACTCGGGGCGGGTTCGTCACTGAAGCTTTCTTT.

For the CDR3, the DNA is TGTGCCAGCTCACCCGGACAGGTTAGGACAGATACGCAGTATTTT. Its translation is CASSPGQVRTDTQYF. This chain links TRBV18 with TRBJ2-3; the match to TRBD1 covers 7 bases. This CDR3 region has 15 residues. J lost 3 bases, V lost 3 bases, and 6 bases had no gene match. Per germline, CDR1 KGHSH and CDR2 LQKENI.

The chain has TRBV19 and TRBJ2-3; D uncertain. This CDR3 has 15 amino acids. Germline V gene data show CDR1 as LNHDA and CDR2 as SQIVND (reference sequence). V lost 4 bases and J lost 0, with 11 bases in between. CDR3 coding DNA: TGTGCCAGTAGTACCCGGACCTCTAGCACAGATACGCAGTATTTT. This codes for CASSTRTSSTDTQYF.

The chain is built from TRBV6-5 and TRBJ2-5; D not certain. Near its end, the DNA agrees better with TRBJ2-7, so the J call may be wrong. There are 14 residues in the CDR3. Per the germline V gene, CDR1 is MNHEY and CDR2 is SVGAGI. CDR3: CASSQQKRSYEQYF. The CDR3, as DNA: TGTGCCAGCAGCCAGCAGAAGCGCTCCTACGAGCAGTACTTC.

The J gene is TRBJ2-7, the V gene TRBV30, with a tentative D call TRBD1 (5 bases). CDR1 GTSNPN and CDR2 SVGIG come from the germline V gene (reference sequence). Trimming shortened V by 4 bases and J by 4 bases, and 14 bases separated the two germline ends. The CDR3 spans 13 residues. The CDR3 region has the DNA TGTGCCTGGACAGGGCTGGAGTATTACGAGCAGTACTTC. Translated, it gives CAWTGLEYYEQYF.

This sequence joins TRBV28 and TRBJ2-6, with 10 bases lining up with TRBD2. From germline, CDR1 is MDHEN and CDR2 SYDVKM. The V segment lost 4 bases and the J segment 2 bases; nucleotides outside the gene matches: 14. CDR3 size: 20 residues. DNA for the CDR3: TGTGCCAGCAGTTCCTTCTCCCCTAGCGGGAGTACTCCTGGGGCCAACGTCCTGACTTTC. Translation gives CASSSFSPSGSTPGANVLTF. Full variable domain (missing parts from reference TRBV28 and TRBJ2-6): DVKVTQSSRYLVKRTGEKVFLECVQDMDHENMFWYRQDPGLGLRLIYFSYDVKMKEKGDIPEGYSVSREKKERFSLILESASTNQTSMYLCASSSFSPSGSTPGANVLTFGAGSRLTVL.

The chain employs TRBV6-5 and TRBJ2-5; D unclear. Germline V gives CDR1 MNHEY, CDR2 SVGAGI. The CDR3 length is 11 residues. With 6 bases removed from V and 4 bases from J, the gap between germline ends came to 6 bases. The CDR3 loop is CASSSGETQYF. DNA for the CDR3: TGTGCCAGCAGCTCCGGAGAGACCCAGTACTTC.

To note about this clone: This CDR3 is also generated by other DNA sequences in the sample. The J gene is TRBJ2-7, the V gene TRBV19; 7 bases fit TRBD1. Trimming cost V 4 bases and J 4 bases; bases outside gene matches: 4. The CDR3 covers 13 residues. The germline gives CDR1 LNHDA, CDR2 SQIVND (reference sequence). In DNA, the CDR3 is TGTGCCAGTAGTAAACAGGGGCCATACGAGCAGTACTTC. Its protein product is CASSKQGPYEQYF.

The V gene is TRBV4-1, the J gene TRBJ2-3; 9 bases are shared with TRBD2. This CDR3 has 16 amino acids. The V segment lost 0 bases and the J segment 6 bases; nucleotides outside the gene matches: 7. Germline CDR1 is MGHRA and CDR2 is YSYEKL. CDR3 sequence (DNA): TGCGCCAGCAGCCAAGAGAGTAGCGGGAGATACGATACGCAGTATTTT. Its protein is CASSQESSGRYDTQYF.

The genes are TRBV27 and TRBJ1-5; the D gene is possibly TRBD1 (6 bases). This CDR3 region has 17 residues. V was pared by 9 bases and J by 0 bases, with 21 bases between. The germline CDR1 and CDR2 sequences are MNHEY and SMNVEV (reference sequence). The CDR3 coding sequence is TGTGCCAGTAAACAGGGAAGTGGGGGTAGTAGCAATCAGCCCCAGCATTTT. Translation gives CASKQGSGGSSNQPQHF.

This clone was picked up many times. The V gene is TRBV6-6, the J gene TRBJ2-7; unclear D gene. Germline V gives CDR1 MNHNY, CDR2 SVGAGI (reference sequence). Trimming pared 5 bases from V and 3 bases from J, leaving 8 bases between. The CDR3 has 12 amino acids. In DNA form, the CDR3 reads TGTGCCAGCAGTGACGGTTACTACGAGCAGTACTTC. This codes for CASSDGYYEQYF.

The rearrangement joins TRBV29-1 to TRBJ2-1; 9 nucleotides match TRBD2. The CDR3 sequence is 15 residues long. Germline trimming cut 3 bases from V and 8 bases from J; bases unmatched to any gene: 11. Germline V gene sequence: CDR1 SQVTM, CDR2 ANQGSEA. CDR3 amino acids: CSVDRSSGSGYEQFF. The CDR3 DNA reads as TGCAGCGTTGATAGGAGTAGCGGGAGCGGCTATGAGCAGTTCTTC.

CDR3 residues: CASIVEGTDYGYTF. The CDR3 DNA reads as TGTGCCAGCATAGTAGAGGGTACTGACTATGGCTACACCTTC. V is TRBV7-2 and J is TRBJ1-2; D is undetermined. The germline V gene has CDR1 SGHTA and CDR2 FQGNSA. Between the trimmed V and J ends, which lost 7 bases and 3 bases, there was a span of 15 bases. The CDR3 is 14 amino acids.

This rearrangement joins TRBV6-5 to TRBJ2-1, with 7 positions matching TRBD1. Per the germline V gene, CDR1 is MNHEY and CDR2 is SVGAGI. The length of the CDR3 is 14 residues. Germline trimming cut 8 bases from V and 6 bases from J; bases unmatched to any gene: 10. The CDR3 DNA is TGTGCCAGCGGCCCGACAGGGCGAATCAATGAGCAGTTCTTC. Translated, it gives CASGPTGRINEQFF.

J is TRBJ2-1 and V is TRBV12-2. TRBV12-2 has pseudogene status. This CDR3 has 15 residues. The CDR3 nucleotides are TGTGCAAGTCGCTTAGGGGAGGGGGCAGCCAATGAGCAGTTCTTC. This gives the protein CASRLGEGAANEQFF.

The V and J genes are TRBV28 and TRBJ1-5; D possibly corresponds to TRBD1 (6 bases). The CDR3 spans 15 residues. Germline V gives CDR1 MDHEN, CDR2 SYDVKM. Trimming stripped 3 bases from V and 4 bases from J, with 13 bases between. The CDR3 reads CASSFDRTRNQPQHF. The CDR3 DNA follows: TGTGCCAGCAGTTTTGACAGGACGAGAAATCAGCCCCAGCATTTT.

V usage is TRBV6-6 and J usage is TRBJ1-5, with 9 bases that match TRBD1. V dropped 2 bases and J dropped 7; count of bases not matched to a gene: 6. This CDR3 region has 15 residues. CDR1 and CDR2 from the germline V gene are MNHNY and SVGAGI (reference sequence). This CDR3 is CASSYPGQGIQPQHF. For the CDR3, the DNA is TGTGCCAGCAGTTACCCTGGACAGGGGATCCAGCCCCAGCATTTT.

V gene TRBV5-5 combines with J gene TRBJ1-1; no definite D call. Germline-derived CDR1 and CDR2 are SGHKS and YYEKEE (reference sequence). V was cut by 4 bases and J by 0 bases, with 10 bases left in between. The length of the CDR3 is 14 residues. DNA for the CDR3: TGTGCCAGCAGCCTCGATTATATGAACACTGAAGCTTTCTTT. It codes for CASSLDYMNTEAFF. Combining the CDR3 with reference TRBV5-5 and TRBJ1-1 gives the whole variable domain DAGVTQSPTHLIKTRGQQVTLRCSPISGHKSVSWYQQVLGQGPQFIFQYYEKEERGRGNFPDRFSARQFPNYSSELNVNALLLGDSALYLCASSLDYMNTEAFFGQGTRLTVV.

This rearrangement joins TRBV13 to TRBJ2-5, with 9 bases matching TRBD2. Per the germline V gene, CDR1 is PRHDT and CDR2 is FYEKMQ (reference sequence). The CDR3 spans 14 residues. The J segment lost 4 bases and the V segment lost 3 bases, leaving 3 bases of the junction unmatched. CDR3: CASSFATSGETQYF. The DNA of the CDR3 is TGTGCCAGCAGCTTTGCGACTAGCGGAGAGACCCAGTACTTC.